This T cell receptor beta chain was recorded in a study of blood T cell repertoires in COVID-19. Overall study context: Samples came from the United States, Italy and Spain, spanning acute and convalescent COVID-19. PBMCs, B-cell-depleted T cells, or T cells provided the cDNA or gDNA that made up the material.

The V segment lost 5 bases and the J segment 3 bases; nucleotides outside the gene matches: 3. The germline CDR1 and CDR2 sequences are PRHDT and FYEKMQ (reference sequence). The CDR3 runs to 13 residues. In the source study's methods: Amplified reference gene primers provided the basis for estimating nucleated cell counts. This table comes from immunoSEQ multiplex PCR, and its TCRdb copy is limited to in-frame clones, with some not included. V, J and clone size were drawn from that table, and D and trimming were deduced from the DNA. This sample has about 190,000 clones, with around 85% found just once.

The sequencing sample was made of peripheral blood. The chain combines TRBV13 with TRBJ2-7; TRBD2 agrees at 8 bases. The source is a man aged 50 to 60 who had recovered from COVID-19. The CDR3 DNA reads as TGTGCCAGCAGCAACCTAGCGGGCTACGAGCAGTACTTC. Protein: CASSNLAGYEQYF.